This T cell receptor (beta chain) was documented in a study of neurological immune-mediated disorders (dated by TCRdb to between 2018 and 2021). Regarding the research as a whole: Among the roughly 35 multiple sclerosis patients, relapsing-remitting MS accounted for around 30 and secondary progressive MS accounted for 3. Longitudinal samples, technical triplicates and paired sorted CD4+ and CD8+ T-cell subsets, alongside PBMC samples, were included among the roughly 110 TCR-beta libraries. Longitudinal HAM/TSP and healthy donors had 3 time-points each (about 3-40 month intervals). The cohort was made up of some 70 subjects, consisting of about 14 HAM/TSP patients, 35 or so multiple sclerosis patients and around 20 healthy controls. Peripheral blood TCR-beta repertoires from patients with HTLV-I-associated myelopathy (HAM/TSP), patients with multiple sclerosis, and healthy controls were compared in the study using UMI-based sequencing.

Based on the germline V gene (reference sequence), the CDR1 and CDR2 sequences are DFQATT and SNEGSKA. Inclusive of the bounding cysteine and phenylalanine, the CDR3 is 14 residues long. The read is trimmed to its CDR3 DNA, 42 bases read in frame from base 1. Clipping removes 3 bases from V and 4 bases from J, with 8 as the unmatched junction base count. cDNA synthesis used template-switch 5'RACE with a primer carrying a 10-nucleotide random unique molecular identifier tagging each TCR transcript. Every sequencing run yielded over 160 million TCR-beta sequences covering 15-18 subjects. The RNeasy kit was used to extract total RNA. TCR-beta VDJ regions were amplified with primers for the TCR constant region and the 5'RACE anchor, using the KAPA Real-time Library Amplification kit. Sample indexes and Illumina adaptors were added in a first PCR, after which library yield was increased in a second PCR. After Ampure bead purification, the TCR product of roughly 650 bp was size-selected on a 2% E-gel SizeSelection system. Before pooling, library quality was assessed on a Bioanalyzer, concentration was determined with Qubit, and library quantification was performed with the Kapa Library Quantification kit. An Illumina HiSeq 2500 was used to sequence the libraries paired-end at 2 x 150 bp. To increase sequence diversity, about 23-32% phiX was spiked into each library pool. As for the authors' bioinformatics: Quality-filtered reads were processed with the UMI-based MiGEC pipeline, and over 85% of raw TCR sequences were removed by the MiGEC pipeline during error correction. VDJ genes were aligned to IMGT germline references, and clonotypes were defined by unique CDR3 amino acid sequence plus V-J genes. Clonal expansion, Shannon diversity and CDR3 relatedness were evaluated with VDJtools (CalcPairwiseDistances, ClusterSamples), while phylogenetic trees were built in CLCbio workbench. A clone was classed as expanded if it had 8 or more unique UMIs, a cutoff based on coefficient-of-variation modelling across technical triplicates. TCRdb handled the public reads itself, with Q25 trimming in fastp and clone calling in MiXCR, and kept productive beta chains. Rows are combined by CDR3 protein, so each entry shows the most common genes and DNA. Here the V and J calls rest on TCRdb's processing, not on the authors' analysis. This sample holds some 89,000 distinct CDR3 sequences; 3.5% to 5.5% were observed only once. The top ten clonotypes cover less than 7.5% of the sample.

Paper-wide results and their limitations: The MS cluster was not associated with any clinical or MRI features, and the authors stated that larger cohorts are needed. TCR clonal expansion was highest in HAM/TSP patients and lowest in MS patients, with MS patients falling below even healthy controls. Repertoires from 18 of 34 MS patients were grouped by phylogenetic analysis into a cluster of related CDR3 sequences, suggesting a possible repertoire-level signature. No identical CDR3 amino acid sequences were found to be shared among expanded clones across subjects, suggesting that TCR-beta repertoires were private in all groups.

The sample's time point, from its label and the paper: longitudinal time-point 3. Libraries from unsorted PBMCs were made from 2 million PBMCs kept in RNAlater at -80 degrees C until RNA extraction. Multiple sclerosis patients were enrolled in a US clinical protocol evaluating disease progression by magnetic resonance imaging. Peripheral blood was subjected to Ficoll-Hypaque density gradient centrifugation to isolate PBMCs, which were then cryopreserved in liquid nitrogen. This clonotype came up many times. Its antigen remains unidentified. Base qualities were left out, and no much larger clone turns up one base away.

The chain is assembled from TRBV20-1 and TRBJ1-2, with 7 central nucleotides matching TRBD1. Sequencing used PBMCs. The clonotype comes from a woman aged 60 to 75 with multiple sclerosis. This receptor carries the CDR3 CSASGSGTAYGYTF. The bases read TGCAGTGCTAGCGGATCCGGGACAGCCTATGGCTACACCTTC.